This TCR beta chain was sequenced in a study of memory CD4+ T cells and cytomegalovirus serostatus. Study conclusions and caveats: Median bootstrapped AUC for CMV status was just under 0.97 originally, about 0.9 US-trained. Suggested: most of the CMV-linked TCR signature lies in CD4+ memory cells.

Single viable CD3+CD4+CD8-CD45RO+ cells were sorted as the memory CD4+ T cells. CD4+ T cells were isolated by positive magnetic selection. Profiled with immunoSEQ multiplex PCR; TCRdb holds only in-frame clones, not every one. Of just over 25,000 clones listed, approximately 75% are singletons. A word on this clone: What it recognizes is unknown.

The receptor's source is an adult in good health and CMV-seronegative. The specimen sequenced was memory CD4+ T cells from blood.

The CDR3 DNA reads as TGTGCCAGCTCCCCTAGTGTGGGGGGGCCCCGCTCCTACGAGCAGTACTTC. Its protein product is CASSPSVGGPRSYEQYF. This chain connects TRBV7-2 to TRBJ2-7; possibly TRBD2 for D (7 bases). V was shortened by 8 bases and J by 0 bases, with 23 bases between the two germline ends. Germline CDR1 is SGHTA and CDR2 is FQGNSA. This CDR3 contains 17 residues.